This TCR beta chain is drawn from a study of T cells after posttransplantation cyclophosphamide. The CDR3 has 15 amino acids. The V end was cut by 0 bases, the J end by 1 base, with 9 bases between. CDR1 and CDR2 (germline): MNHEY, SVGAGI. The assay was immunoSEQ multiplex PCR, and TCRdb's table has in-frame clones only and misses some. Of approximately 30,000 clones detected, around 90% appear once; the ten largest clones hold about 15%. Study-wide results and caveats: Recipient CMV seropositivity and CMV reactivation strongly tracked TRB clonality. Skin or GI-infiltrating T cells shared few TRB sequences with blood.

Worth noting for this clone: Antigen: not known.

The receptor was isolated from a woman in her 40s with a blood cancer, CMV-positive, and with a related stem cell donor. Sample: PBMCs. The genes are TRBV6-5 and TRBJ1-2; D possibly corresponds to TRBD1 (5 bases). The chain's CDR3 is CASSYSSGINYGYTF. DNA for the CDR3: TGTGCCAGCAGTTACTCGTCAGGGATTAACTATGGCTACACCTTC.